This is a list of T cell receptor beta chains from one sample in a study of technical replicates of blood from several donors. TCRdb's copy holds only in-frame clones and misses some; the assay was immunoSEQ multiplex PCR. This repertoire shows tens of thousands of clones, roughly 93% found once; its top ten account for 0.24%. Sequencing was done on a sample of T cells isolated from PBMCs. The receptors derive from a human donor in good health. The CDR3 runs from the conserved cysteine through the conserved F or W. The D gene is left open where the match is weak. Clone size appears in some rows only: once, few, many, or a class for an expanded clone.

TRBJ2-7	-	-	TRBV6-4	CASSLRDSPRSYEQYF	TGTGCCAGCTCCCTCAGGGATAGTCCTCGCTCCTACGAGCAGTACTTC
TRBJ2-7	TRBD2	-	TRBV5-1	CASSGGGATYEQYF	TGCGCCAGCAGCGGCGGGGGGGCGACGTACGAGCAGTACTTC
TRBJ2-7	TRBD2	-	TRBV18	CASSRTSGSSYEQYF	TGTGCCAGCTCACGGACTAGCGGGAGCTCCTACGAGCAGTACTTC
TRBJ2-7	TRBD2	-	TRBV5-1	CASSLKEIRLAGAKYEQYF	TGCGCCAGCAGCTTGAAGGAGATTAGGCTAGCGGGAGCTAAGTACGAGCAGTACTTC
TRBJ2-3	-	-	TRBV20-1	CSATYADTQYF	TGCAGTGCCACTTACGCAGATACGCAGTATTTT
TRBJ2-7	-	once	TRBV7-8	CASSPGAEQYF	TGTGCCAGCAGCCCTGGGGCCGAGCAGTACTTC
TRBJ1-1	-	few	TRBV4-1	CASSQIGVGTEAFF	TGCGCCAGCAGCCAAATCGGGGTTGGCACTGAAGCTTTCTTT
TRBJ2-5	-	-	TRBV7-6	CASSLASLGALKETQYF	TGTGCCAGCAGCTTAGCCAGTTTGGGGGCGCTTAAGGAGACCCAGTACTTC
TRBJ2-6	-	-	TRBV2	CASSEAREGTLWYGANVLTF	TGTGCCAGCAGTGAAGCGCGTGAAGGGACTCTCTGGTATGGGGCCAACGTCCTGACTTTC
TRBJ1-1	-	few	TRBV5-1	CASSLGFRAMNTEAFF	TGCGCCAGCAGCTTGGGGTTCAGGGCTATGAACACTGAAGCTTTCTTT
TRBJ2-3	TRBD2	-	TRBV4-2	CASSQGLRGGPDTQYF	TGTGCCAGCAGCCAAGGTTTGCGGGGGGGCCCTGATACGCAGTATTTT
TRBJ2-7	-	-	TRBV5-4	CASSFGESSYEQYF	TGTGCCAGCAGCTTCGGGGAGAGCTCCTACGAGCAGTACTTC
TRBJ2-2	-	-	TRBV4-1	CASSQDSRFFNTGELFF	TGCGCCAGCAGCCAAGATAGCCGGTTCTTTAACACCGGGGAGCTGTTTTTT
TRBJ1-4	TRBD1	-	TRBV7-9	CASSLQGAEKLFF	TGTGCCAGCAGCTTACAGGGGGCGGAAAAACTGTTTTTT
TRBJ2-2	-	-	TRBV5-4	CASSLDGSRDTGELFF	TGTGCCAGCAGCTTAGACGGGAGTAGAGACACCGGGGAGCTGTTTTTT
TRBJ1-4	TRBD1	-	TRBV15	CATSRRTGPNEKLFF	TGTGCCACCAGCAGACGGACAGGGCCTAATGAAAAACTGTTTTTT
TRBJ2-1	TRBD2	-	TRBV19	CASSIELAGPYEQFF	TGTGCCAGTAGTATTGAACTAGCGGGACCATATGAGCAGTTCTTC
TRBJ2-3	-	-	TRBV5-6	CASSLSGSTDTQYF	TGTGCCAGCAGCCTCAGCGGAAGCACAGATACGCAGTATTTT
TRBJ1-1	TRBD1	-	TRBV6-6	CASNDRGQGTEAFF	TGTGCCAGCAATGACAGGGGGCAAGGGACTGAAGCTTTCTTT
TRBJ1-4	TRBD1	-	TRBV15	CATSRGAQGFNEKLFF	TGTGCCACCAGCAGAGGCGCACAGGGGTTTAATGAAAAACTGTTTTTT
TRBJ2-7	-	once	TRBV9	CASSSDGGEQYF	TGTGCCAGCAGCTCGGATGGAGGCGAGCAGTACTTC
TRBJ2-5	TRBD2	-	TRBV6-5	CASSYGLAGQETQYF	TGTGCCAGCAGTTACGGACTAGCGGGACAAGAGACCCAGTACTTC
TRBJ2-7	TRBD1	-	TRBV10-3	CAIGASGTGLGEQYF	TGTGCCATCGGGGCCTCCGGGACAGGGCTTGGCGAGCAGTACTTC
TRBJ2-3	-	once	TRBV7-7	CASSERWGGQADTQYF	TGTGCTAGCAGCGAAAGATGGGGGGGCCAGGCGGATACGCAGTATTTT
TRBJ2-2	-	-	TRBV28	CASRTQTNTGELFF	TGTGCCAGCAGGACACAAACGAACACCGGGGAGCTGTTTTTT
TRBJ2-1	-	-	TRBV6-5	CASSSYRGGKNEQFF	TGTGCCAGCAGTTCGTACAGGGGAGGTAAGAATGAGCAGTTCTTC
TRBJ1-2	-	-	TRBV19	CASSTPLLQGRDGYTF	TGTGCCAGTAGTACCCCCCTCCTACAGGGCAGGGATGGCTACACCTTC
TRBJ2-7	-	once	TRBV7-2	CASSPTERDEQYF	TGTGCCAGCAGCCCGACTGAACGCGACGAGCAGTACTTC
TRBJ1-1	-	-	TRBV18	CASSGMGDTEAFF	TGTGCCAGCTCGGGGATGGGAGACACTGAAGCTTTCTTT
TRBJ2-3	TRBD2	-	TRBV11-3	CASSLGLGTSIADTQYF	TGTGCCAGCAGCTTAGGTCTCGGGACTAGCATCGCAGATACGCAGTATTTT
TRBJ2-5	-	few	TRBV11-3	CASSLRENLETQYF	TGTGCCAGCAGCTTAAGAGAAAATCTCGAGACCCAGTACTTC
TRBJ1-3	-	-	TRBV30	CAWSVLGEGESRSGNTIYF	TGTGCCTGGAGTGTACTGGGGGAGGGGGAGAGCCGCTCTGGAAACACCATATATTTT
TRBJ1-5	-	-	TRBV5-6	CASSLHGDRYNQPQHF	TGTGCCAGCAGCTTGCACGGTGACAGGTACAATCAGCCCCAGCATTTT
TRBJ2-7	TRBD1	-	TRBV6-1	CASSVTGVYEQYF	TGTGCCAGCAGTGTAACAGGGGTCTACGAGCAGTACTTC
TRBJ2-1	TRBD2	-	TRBV19	CASSITGTGTSGYNEQFF	TGTGCCAGTAGTATTACGGGTACCGGGACTAGCGGCTACAATGAGCAGTTCTTC
TRBJ2-2	-	-	TRBV30	CAWKGGANTGELFF	TGTGCCTGGAAAGGCGGGGCGAACACCGGGGAGCTGTTTTTT
TRBJ1-5	-	-	TRBV5-8	CASSLGNRNQPQHF	TGTGCCAGCAGCTTGGGAAACAGGAATCAGCCCCAGCATTTT
TRBJ1-1	TRBD1	-	TRBV6-5	CASSPGGRPLEAFF	TGTGCCAGCAGCCCAGGGGGTCGCCCCCTGGAAGCTTTCTTT
TRBJ2-2	TRBD2	-	TRBV7-8	CASSPTWTSVNTGELFF	TGTGCCAGCAGCCCGACTTGGACTAGCGTGAACACCGGGGAGCTGTTTTTT
TRBJ2-5	TRBD2	-	TRBV18	CASSPGGNLETQYF	TGTGCCAGCTCACCCGGGGGGAACTTAGAGACCCAGTACTTC
TRBJ1-5	-	-	TRBV7-9	CASSLYGAGGGQPQHF	TGTGCCAGCAGCTTGTATGGGGCGGGGGGCGGCCAGCCCCAGCATTTT
TRBJ1-2	-	-	TRBV4-1	CASSPLRTGPTNYGYTF	TGCGCCAGCAGCCCATTACGAACAGGCCCCACTAACTATGGCTACACCTTC
TRBJ2-5	-	-	TRBV28	CASSPWGSQETQYF	TGTGCCAGCAGTCCCTGGGGCAGCCAAGAGACCCAGTACTTC
TRBJ2-7	TRBD1	-	TRBV7-2	CASRLPGQGSYEQYF	TGTGCCAGCAGGCTCCCGGGACAGGGATCCTACGAGCAGTACTTC
TRBJ1-5	-	-	TRBV9	CASSGGRSNQPQHF	TGTGCCAGCAGCGGTGGCAGAAGCAATCAGCCCCAGCATTTT
TRBJ2-1	TRBD2	-	TRBV18	CASSPIGLDEQFF	TGTGCCAGCTCACCAATAGGACTAGACGAGCAGTTCTTC
TRBJ1-2	-	few	TRBV19	CASRQEPTNYGYTF	TGTGCCAGCCGACAGGAACCCACTAACTATGGCTACACCTTC
TRBJ1-5	-	-	TRBV18	CASSLSPGSNQPQHF	TGTGCCAGCTCACTTAGCCCGGGGAGCAATCAGCCCCAGCATTTT
TRBJ2-7	TRBD2	once	TRBV7-8	CASSLRATSSHEQYF	TGTGCCAGCAGCTTAAGAGCGACTAGCTCCCACGAGCAGTACTTC